This TCR beta chain is drawn from a study of T cells in Graves' hyperthyroidism and ophthalmopathy. Template material for amplifying TCR beta CDR3 regions consisted of RNA transcripts. Initially, a first-round RT-PCR of the TCR CDR3 employed the HTBI primer set. TCRdb independently ran MiXCR on the multiplex PCR reads; one entry per CDR3 protein. The sample contains fewer than 550,000 distinct CDR3 sequences, 15% to 17% of which appear only once. This clonotype has at least ten counts. The V end lost 7 bases, the J end lost 8 bases, and 23 bases lay between the germline ends. The CDR3 sequence is 15 residues long. The germline V gene has CDR1 MNHNS and CDR2 SASEGT.

The chain uses TRBV6-1 and TRBJ1-2, with unresolved D. Sequenced input: blood. This TCR derives from a woman aged 18-35 years with Graves' hyperthyroidism. The CDR3 sequence is CASTVLVGSLYGYTF. In DNA form, the CDR3 reads TGTGCCAGCACCGTACTGGTGGGCAGTCTCTACGGCTACACCTTC.